This record concerns one T cell receptor beta chain sequence. Time point of the sample: pre-sensitization, week 0. This sample's treatment: therapeutic diphenylcyclopropenone sensitization with weekly scalp DPC. This sample was taken from a study of human T cells and chemical hapten exposure. The V and J ends lost 4 bases and 3 bases respectively, with 12 bases between them. CDR1 SQVTM and CDR2 ANQGSEA come from the germline V gene. The CDR3 covers 13 residues. The library tagged individual cDNA molecules with unique molecular identifiers. TCRdb redid the calling of the RACE reads with MiXCR, one entry per CDR3 protein. Among more than 150,000 distinct CDR3 sequences listed, roughly 30% were seen once.

This specimen consisted of whole blood, obtained in connection with sensitization to the hapten diphenylcyclopropenone (DPC). This sequence originates from a woman aged 25-40 years with alopecia areata. Some clones in this sample may be carry-over from other donors' samples. The genes are TRBV29-1 and TRBJ1-2, with D maybe TRBD1 (5 bases). CDR3: CSVGAGMDYGYTF. CDR3 nucleotide sequence: TGCAGCGTTGGGGCAGGGATGGACTATGGCTACACCTTC. The entire variable domain, with the rest obtained from reference TRBV29-1 and TRBJ1-2, is as follows: SAVISQKPSRDICQRGTSLTIQCQVDSQVTMMFWYRQQPGQSLTLIATANQGSEATYESGFVIDKFPISRPNLTFSTLTVSNMSPEDSSIYLCSVGAGMDYGYTFGSGTRLTVV.